Listed below are T cell receptor beta chains from one sample, sequenced in a study of OX40 agonist ivuxolimab in advanced cancers. Here immunoSEQ multiplex PCR was the method, and the copy in TCRdb shows in-frame clones only, minus some. The sample consists of roughly 80,000 clones, around 90% of them appearing once. Sequenced here: CD4+ or CD8+ T cells sorted from blood, sampled in a trial of the OX40 agonist ivuxolimab. The receptor source for this set is an adult with an advanced solid tumor such as melanoma, head and neck, liver or kidney cancer. CDR3s include the opening cysteine and the closing phenylalanine or tryptophan. D genes are given only for firm matches. Clone size, where shown, is once, few, many, or a class for clones that have expanded.

V gene: TRBV5-1; D gene: .; J gene: TRBJ1-6; clone size: .; CDR3 DNA: TGCGCCAGCAGCGCCGGGGATCCTTATAATTCACCCCTCCACTTT; CDR3 protein: CASSAGDPYNSPLHF
V gene: TRBV28; D gene: TRBD1; J gene: TRBJ1-1; clone size: .; CDR3 DNA: TGTGCCAGCAGCAGGGGGCTTAAAGATCGTGCTTTCTTT; CDR3 protein: CASSRGLKDRAFF
V gene: TRBV9; D gene: TRBD1; J gene: TRBJ1-2; clone size: .; CDR3 DNA: TGTGCCAGCACATATGGGGACAGAGATAACTATGGCTACACCTTC; CDR3 protein: CASTYGDRDNYGYTF
V gene: TRBV6-5; D gene: .; J gene: TRBJ1-2; clone size: .; CDR3 DNA: TGTGCCAGCAGACCGGACAGCTTCTATGGCTACACCTTC; CDR3 protein: CASRPDSFYGYTF
V gene: TRBV2; D gene: .; J gene: TRBJ1-2; clone size: .; CDR3 DNA: TGTGCCAGCAGTGAAGGGGGGACTCAGGGCTACACCTTC; CDR3 protein: CASSEGGTQGYTF
V gene: TRBV5-1; D gene: .; J gene: TRBJ2-5; clone size: .; CDR3 DNA: TGCGCCAGCAGCTCAATTGGGAGTTTTCAAGAGACCCAGTACTTC; CDR3 protein: CASSSIGSFQETQYF
V gene: TRBV5-6; D gene: TRBD2; J gene: TRBJ2-5; clone size: .; CDR3 DNA: TGTGCCAGCAGCCCGGGACTAGCGGGTGAGACCCAGTACTTC; CDR3 protein: CASSPGLAGETQYF
V gene: TRBV19; D gene: TRBD1; J gene: TRBJ1-2; clone size: .; CDR3 DNA: TGTGCCAGTAGTGTGGACAGGGGGCGCGGTGGCTACACCTTC; CDR3 protein: CASSVDRGRGGYTF
V gene: TRBV28; D gene: .; J gene: TRBJ2-7; clone size: once; CDR3 DNA: TGTGCCAGCAGCCCACGGGTCCCCTACGAGCAGTACTTC; CDR3 protein: CASSPRVPYEQYF
V gene: TRBV27; D gene: TRBD2; J gene: TRBJ2-1; clone size: .; CDR3 DNA: TGTGCCAGCAGACGGGCGGGAGGGAAGCAGTTCTTC; CDR3 protein: CASRRAGGKQFF
V gene: TRBV6-1; D gene: .; J gene: TRBJ2-6; clone size: .; CDR3 DNA: TGTGCCACCATTGGACTTACCGTTAGGGCCAACGTCCTGACTTTC; CDR3 protein: CATIGLTVRANVLTF
V gene: TRBV20-1; D gene: .; J gene: TRBJ2-3; clone size: once; CDR3 DNA: TGCAGTGCTAAAGAGGGAGATACGCAGTATTTT; CDR3 protein: CSAKEGDTQYF
V gene: TRBV27; D gene: .; J gene: TRBJ2-7; clone size: .; CDR3 DNA: TGTGCCAGCAGTTTATTCATTGTGTTACGGCAGGGTTTCTACGAGCAGTACTTC; CDR3 protein: CASSLFIVLRQGFYEQYF
V gene: TRBV5-4; D gene: .; J gene: TRBJ2-5; clone size: .; CDR3 DNA: TGTGCCAGCAGCTTGGTCGACCAAGAGACCCAGTACTTC; CDR3 protein: CASSLVDQETQYF
V gene: TRBV5-1; D gene: .; J gene: TRBJ1-2; clone size: .; CDR3 DNA: TGCGCCAGCAGCGCTCATCAGGGGATGGGCTATGGCTACACCTTC; CDR3 protein: CASSAHQGMGYGYTF
V gene: TRBV7-2; D gene: TRBD2; J gene: TRBJ2-1; clone size: .; CDR3 DNA: TGTGCCAGCAGCTTATCCCTAGCGGGGTACAATGAGCAGTTCTTC; CDR3 protein: CASSLSLAGYNEQFF
V gene: TRBV10-2; D gene: .; J gene: TRBJ1-5; clone size: .; CDR3 DNA: TGCGCCAGCAGTGAGTCCGGAGGATCCGGCGATCAGCCCCAGCATTTT; CDR3 protein: CASSESGGSGDQPQHF
V gene: TRBV2; D gene: TRBD1; J gene: TRBJ2-7; clone size: .; CDR3 DNA: TGTGCCAGCAGTAGAGAAACAGGGGCCTACGAGCAGTACTTC; CDR3 protein: CASSRETGAYEQYF
V gene: TRBV30; D gene: .; J gene: TRBJ1-4; clone size: .; CDR3 DNA: TGTGCCTGGAGTGCCATTTCAGTGCGCGCTGAAAAACTGTTTTTT; CDR3 protein: CAWSAISVRAEKLFF
V gene: TRBV10-2; D gene: .; J gene: TRBJ2-7; clone size: .; CDR3 DNA: TGCGCCAGCAGACCCGGACAGTCCGAGCAGTACTTC; CDR3 protein: CASRPGQSEQYF
V gene: TRBV5-1; D gene: .; J gene: TRBJ1-1; clone size: .; CDR3 DNA: TGCGCCAGCAGCTTGGGGAGGGATGGCTCTGAAGCTTTCTTT; CDR3 protein: CASSLGRDGSEAFF
V gene: TRBV27; D gene: TRBD2; J gene: TRBJ2-2; clone size: .; CDR3 DNA: TGTGCCAGCATCTTAGCGGGGGGGCCTTCCACCGGGGAGCTGTTTTTT; CDR3 protein: CASILAGGPSTGELFF
V gene: TRBV5-1; D gene: .; J gene: TRBJ2-3; clone size: .; CDR3 DNA: TGCGCCAGCATCGAGGGGGGCATCTCTAGCACAGATACGCAGTATTTT; CDR3 protein: CASIEGGISSTDTQYF
V gene: TRBV6-1; D gene: .; J gene: TRBJ1-5; clone size: .; CDR3 DNA: TGTGCCAGCAGTCAGTTTCCCCAGGGTTACCAGCCCCAGCATTTT; CDR3 protein: CASSQFPQGYQPQHF
V gene: TRBV5-1; D gene: .; J gene: TRBJ1-1; clone size: .; CDR3 DNA: TGCGCCAGCAGCGAAACCCTATCCGCTGAAGCTTTCTTT; CDR3 protein: CASSETLSAEAFF
V gene: TRBV7-2; D gene: TRBD1; J gene: TRBJ2-1; clone size: .; CDR3 DNA: TGTGCCAGCAGCTCCCGGGACAGGGGCGGGAATGAGCAGTTCTTC; CDR3 protein: CASSSRDRGGNEQFF
V gene: TRBV29-1; D gene: .; J gene: TRBJ2-7; clone size: .; CDR3 DNA: TGCAGCGTTGTCGGCGGGATCTACGAGCAGTACTTC; CDR3 protein: CSVVGGIYEQYF
V gene: TRBV5-1; D gene: .; J gene: TRBJ2-7; clone size: .; CDR3 DNA: TGCGCCAGCAGCTTGGAGCCTTTCTACGAGCAGTACTTC; CDR3 protein: CASSLEPFYEQYF
V gene: TRBV28; D gene: .; J gene: TRBJ1-2; clone size: .; CDR3 DNA: TGTGCCAGCAGACCCGGGACCTCCTGGGACTATGGCTACACCTTC; CDR3 protein: CASRPGTSWDYGYTF
V gene: TRBV4-1; D gene: .; J gene: TRBJ2-6; clone size: .; CDR3 DNA: TGCGCCAGCAGAGGAGGTCAGAGCTCTGGGGCCAACGTCCTGACTTTC; CDR3 protein: CASRGGQSSGANVLTF
V gene: TRBV5-1; D gene: .; J gene: TRBJ2-4; clone size: .; CDR3 DNA: TGCGCCAGCAGCTTCCGTCAGGGGGAGGACAAAAACATTCAGTACTTC; CDR3 protein: CASSFRQGEDKNIQYF
V gene: TRBV9; D gene: .; J gene: TRBJ2-3; clone size: .; CDR3 DNA: TGTGCCAGCAGCGAGGTCCCCCGGGGGACAGATACGCAGTATTTT; CDR3 protein: CASSEVPRGTDTQYF
V gene: TRBV9; D gene: TRBD2; J gene: TRBJ2-1; clone size: .; CDR3 DNA: TGTGCCAGCAGCGTACTAGAGGGAGTTGTGGGGACTAGCGTCTACAATGAGCAGTTCTTC; CDR3 protein: CASSVLEGVVGTSVYNEQFF
V gene: TRBV5-1; D gene: TRBD2; J gene: TRBJ2-2; clone size: once; CDR3 DNA: TGCGCCAGCAGCTTGCTGAGCGGGAGGGCGGACACCGGGGAGCTGTTTTTT; CDR3 protein: CASSLLSGRADTGELFF
V gene: TRBV28; D gene: TRBD2; J gene: TRBJ2-1; clone size: .; CDR3 DNA: TGTGCCAGCAGTCCTAGCGGGAGTACCTACAATGAGCAGTTCTTC; CDR3 protein: CASSPSGSTYNEQFF
V gene: TRBV7-6; D gene: TRBD2; J gene: TRBJ2-4; clone size: .; CDR3 DNA: TGTGCCAGCAGCTTATCGCCCCAGCGGGACCCCGTATACTTC; CDR3 protein: CASSLSPQRDPVYF
V gene: TRBV14; D gene: .; J gene: TRBJ1-2; clone size: .; CDR3 DNA: TGTGCCAGCAGCCAAGATAGCATCGCGGGAAGCTATGGCTACACCTTC; CDR3 protein: CASSQDSIAGSYGYTF
V gene: TRBV18; D gene: .; J gene: TRBJ2-7; clone size: .; CDR3 DNA: TGTGCCAGCTCAAAGGAGTCGCGGAATTACGAGCAGTACTTC; CDR3 protein: CASSKESRNYEQYF
V gene: TRBV5-1; D gene: TRBD1; J gene: TRBJ2-7; clone size: .; CDR3 DNA: TGCGCCAGCAGCTTGGGGACAGGGGGCCGGGGGCAGTACTTC; CDR3 protein: CASSLGTGGRGQYF
V gene: TRBV7-2; D gene: .; J gene: TRBJ2-7; clone size: .; CDR3 DNA: TGTGCCAGCAGTTCCGTTCCGCTCTACGAGCAGTACTTC; CDR3 protein: CASSSVPLYEQYF
V gene: TRBV7-9; D gene: .; J gene: TRBJ2-2; clone size: .; CDR3 DNA: TGTGCCAGCAGCCTTATAGGGCTAGGAAGGACCGGGGAGCTGTTTTTT; CDR3 protein: CASSLIGLGRTGELFF
V gene: TRBV5-4; D gene: TRBD2; J gene: TRBJ2-7; clone size: .; CDR3 DNA: TGTGCCAGCGGGGGACTAGCGGGTGCCTACGAGCAGTACTTC; CDR3 protein: CASGGLAGAYEQYF
V gene: TRBV28; D gene: TRBD2; J gene: TRBJ2-1; clone size: .; CDR3 DNA: TGTGCCAGCAGTTTAACTAGCGGCCTCTCCTACAATGAGCAGTTCTTC; CDR3 protein: CASSLTSGLSYNEQFF
V gene: TRBV27; D gene: TRBD1; J gene: TRBJ2-1; clone size: .; CDR3 DNA: TGTGCCAGCAGTCTCTTCCGAGGGGGCGACTACAATGAGCAGTTCTTC; CDR3 protein: CASSLFRGGDYNEQFF
V gene: TRBV6-1; D gene: .; J gene: TRBJ1-6; clone size: .; CDR3 DNA: TGTGCCAGCAGTCGCCCACAGAATTCACCCCTCCACTTT; CDR3 protein: CASSRPQNSPLHF
V gene: TRBV19; D gene: .; J gene: TRBJ1-6; clone size: .; CDR3 DNA: TGTGCCAGTGGCTACCTAGGAAATTCACCCCTCCACTTT; CDR3 protein: CASGYLGNSPLHF
V gene: TRBV15; D gene: .; J gene: TRBJ1-3; clone size: .; CDR3 DNA: TGTGCCACCAGCAGAGATCAAGGGTCTGGAAACACCATATATTTT; CDR3 protein: CATSRDQGSGNTIYF